This entry is about one TCR beta chain. The source of the sample is a study of blood T cell repertoires in COVID-19. Study-wide background: Samples of COVID-19 (acute and convalescent) were obtained from the United States, Italy and Spain.

Original analysis: Reference gene primer amplification gave nucleated cell count estimates. Clones were sequenced by immunoSEQ multiplex PCR, and TCRdb holds only the in-frame ones, with some missing. That table furnishes V, J and clone size, whereas the DNA furnished D and trimming. The sample includes about 190,000 clones, over 75% seen only once; the top ten take roughly 13%. V shed 4 bases and J 2 bases; nucleotides not matched to a gene: 12. Germline V gives CDR1 KGHDR, CDR2 SFDVKD. This CDR3 has 20 amino acids. This receptor was taken from a man aged 45-65 years who had recovered from COVID-19. Input material: peripheral blood. V and J are TRBV24-1 and TRBJ2-3; 15 bases are shared with TRBD2. CDR3 loop: CATSDRTWTSGRGNTDTQYF. CDR3 bases: TGTGCCACCAGTGACCGTACGTGGACTAGCGGGAGGGGAAACACAGATACGCAGTATTTT.